The clone carrying this TCR beta chain appeared many times. What it binds is not known. The source of the sample is a study of metastatic and nonmetastatic thyroid tumors. In the study overall: From malignant and benign thyroid patients, repertoires in blood and in tumor or nodule tissue were compared.

All patients reached thyroid surgery having received no treatment beforehand. Study observations and caveats: Benign nodules were reported to have significantly lower TCR beta diversity than malignant thyroid tumors, in blood and tumor.

Authors' analysis steps: CDR3 was compared across clinicopathological groups, and the resulting differences were used to build a distant-metastasis classifier for papillary thyroid cancer. Via MiXCR, TCRdb re-called the PCR reads. What appears here as the V and J calls and clone size reflects TCRdb's work, not the paper's. This sample yields fewer than 35,000 clones, of which 25% to 35% are seen a single time; around 32% belongs to the top ten. The sequencing sample was made of blood. The TCR sequence derives from a female donor with papillary thyroid cancer or a benign thyroid nodule (not recorded which). Some clones in this sample may be carry-over from other donors' samples.

The CDR3 sequence: CASSLGLGKFTEAFF. The CDR3 DNA follows: TGTGCCAGCAGCTTAGGTCTAGGGAAATTCACTGAAGCTTTCTTT. The J gene is TRBJ1-1, the V gene TRBV11-2; D unresolved. The germline V and J ends were trimmed by 1 base and 4 bases, with 13 bases remaining between them. Germline assignment: CDR1 SGHAT and CDR2 FQNNGV. This CDR3 is built from 15 residues.